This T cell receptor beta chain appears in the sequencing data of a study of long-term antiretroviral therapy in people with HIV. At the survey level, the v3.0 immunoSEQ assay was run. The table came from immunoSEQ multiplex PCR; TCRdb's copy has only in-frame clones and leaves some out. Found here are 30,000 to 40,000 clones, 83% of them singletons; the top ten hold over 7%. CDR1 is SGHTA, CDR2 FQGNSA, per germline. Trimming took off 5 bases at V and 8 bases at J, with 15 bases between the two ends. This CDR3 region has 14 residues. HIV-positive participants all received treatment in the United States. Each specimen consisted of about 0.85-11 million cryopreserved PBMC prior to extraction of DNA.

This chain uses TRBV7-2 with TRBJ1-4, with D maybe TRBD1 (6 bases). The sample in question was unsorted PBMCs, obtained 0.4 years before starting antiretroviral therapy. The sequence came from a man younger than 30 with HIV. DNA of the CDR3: TGTGCCAGCAGCCTGGGACATCTGAGGGAAAAACTGTTTTTT. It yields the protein CASSLGHLREKLFF.